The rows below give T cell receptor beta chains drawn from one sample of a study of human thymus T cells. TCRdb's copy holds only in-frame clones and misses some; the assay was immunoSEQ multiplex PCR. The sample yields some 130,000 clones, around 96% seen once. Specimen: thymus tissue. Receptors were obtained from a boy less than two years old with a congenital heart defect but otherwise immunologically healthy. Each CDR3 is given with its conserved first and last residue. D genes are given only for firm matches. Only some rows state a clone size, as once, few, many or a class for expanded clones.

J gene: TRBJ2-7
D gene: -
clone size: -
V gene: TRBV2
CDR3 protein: CASRLTYEQYF
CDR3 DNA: TGTGCCAGCAGACTCACCTACGAGCAGTACTTC

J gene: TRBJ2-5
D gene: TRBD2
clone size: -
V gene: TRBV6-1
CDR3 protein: CASRGLAIQYF
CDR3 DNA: TGTGCCAGCCGCGGACTAGCCATCCAGTACTTC

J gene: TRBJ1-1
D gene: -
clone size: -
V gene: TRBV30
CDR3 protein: CAWKRALTRRTEAFF
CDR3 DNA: TGTGCCTGGAAGCGAGCCCTTACTCGTAGAACTGAAGCTTTCTTT

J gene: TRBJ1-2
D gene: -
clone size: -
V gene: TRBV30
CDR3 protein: CAWSTKGKYYGYTF
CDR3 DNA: TGTGCCTGGAGTACGAAGGGGAAATATTATGGCTACACCTTC

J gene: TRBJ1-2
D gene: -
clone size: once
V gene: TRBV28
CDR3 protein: CASSSQGGDFDGYTF
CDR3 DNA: TGTGCCAGCAGTTCTCAAGGGGGGGATTTCGATGGCTACACCTTC

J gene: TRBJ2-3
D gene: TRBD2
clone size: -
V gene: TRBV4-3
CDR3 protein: CASSQDLGGGSTDTQYF
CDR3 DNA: TGCGCCAGCAGCCAAGATTTGGGCGGGGGGTCCACAGATACGCAGTATTTT

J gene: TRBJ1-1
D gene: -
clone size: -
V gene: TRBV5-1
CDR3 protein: CASSAYQGRTEAFF
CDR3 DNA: TGCGCCAGCAGCGCATATCAGGGAAGAACTGAAGCTTTCTTT

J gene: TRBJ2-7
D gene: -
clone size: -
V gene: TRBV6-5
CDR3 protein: CASSYALTGSYEQYF
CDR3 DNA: TGTGCCAGCAGTTACGCCCTTACAGGGTCCTACGAGCAGTACTTC

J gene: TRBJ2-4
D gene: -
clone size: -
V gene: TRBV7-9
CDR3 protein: CASSLDRGANIQYF
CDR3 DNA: TGTGCCAGCAGCTTAGATCGCGGGGCAAACATTCAGTACTTC

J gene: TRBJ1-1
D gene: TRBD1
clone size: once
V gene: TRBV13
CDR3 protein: CASSPPEGAVTEAFF
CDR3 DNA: TGTGCCAGCAGCCCCCCAGAGGGGGCGGTTACTGAAGCTTTCTTT

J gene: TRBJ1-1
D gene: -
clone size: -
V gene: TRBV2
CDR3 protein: CASSDPQGGNRVHTEAFF
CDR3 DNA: TGTGCCAGCAGTGACCCCCAGGGAGGCAATCGGGTGCACACTGAAGCTTTCTTT

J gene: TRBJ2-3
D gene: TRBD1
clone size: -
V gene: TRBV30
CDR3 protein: CAFLNRDRLTDTQYF
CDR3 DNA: TGTGCCTTTTTGAACCGGGACAGATTAACAGATACGCAGTATTTT

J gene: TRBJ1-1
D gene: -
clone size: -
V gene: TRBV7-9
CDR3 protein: CASRSFPPGGGVAEAFF
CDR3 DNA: TGTGCCAGCAGGAGCTTCCCTCCCGGGGGGGGCGTCGCTGAAGCTTTCTTT

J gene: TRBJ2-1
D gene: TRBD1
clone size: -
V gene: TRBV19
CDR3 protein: CASSWDRGEQYNEQFF
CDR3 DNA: TGTGCCAGTAGTTGGGACAGGGGGGAACAGTACAATGAGCAGTTCTTC

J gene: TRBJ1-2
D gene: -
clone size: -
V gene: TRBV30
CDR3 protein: CACRCGDRGYTF
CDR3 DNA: TGTGCCTGCCGTTGCGGGGATCGAGGCTACACCTTC

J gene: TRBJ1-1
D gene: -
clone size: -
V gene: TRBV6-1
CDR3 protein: CASSDPWENPEAFF
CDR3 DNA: TGTGCCAGCAGTGACCCTTGGGAGAACCCTGAAGCTTTCTTT

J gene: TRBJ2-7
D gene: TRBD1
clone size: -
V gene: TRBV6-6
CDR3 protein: CASSWDSSYEQYF
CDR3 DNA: TGTGCCAGCAGCTGGGACAGCTCCTACGAGCAGTACTTC

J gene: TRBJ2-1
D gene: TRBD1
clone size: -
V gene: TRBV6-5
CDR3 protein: CASSYYTGANNEQFF
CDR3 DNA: TGTGCCAGCAGTTACTATACAGGGGCGAACAATGAGCAGTTCTTC

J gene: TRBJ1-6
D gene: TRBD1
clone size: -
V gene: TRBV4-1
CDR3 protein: CASSQTRDRGNSPLHF
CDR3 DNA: TGCGCCAGCAGCCAAACCCGGGACAGGGGCAATTCACCCCTCCACTTT

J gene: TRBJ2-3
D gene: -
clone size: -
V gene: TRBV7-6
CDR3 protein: CASSPGRQRTDTQYF
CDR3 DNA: TGTGCCAGCAGCCCCGGCAGACAGCGCACAGATACGCAGTATTTT